A single sample gave rise to the 26 T cell receptor beta chains below, sequenced in a study of control samples from healthy donors and cancer patients. Libraries were prepared by immunoSEQ multiplex PCR; TCRdb keeps only in-frame clonotypes and omits some of them. Seen here are around 190,000 clones, around 94% observed once, and the top ten hold approximately 1.5%. The sample consisted of blood. The receptor source for this set is a young man in good health.

V usage is TRBV7-9 and J usage is TRBJ2-6, with D uncertain. Germline lookup yields CDR1 SEHNR and CDR2 FQNEAQ (reference sequence). V was cut by 5 bases and J by 3 bases, with 8 bases left in between. The CDR3 is 14 amino acids. In DNA form, the CDR3 reads TGTGCCAGCAGCCCGCTCGGTGGGGCCAACGTCCTGACTTTC. It yields the protein CASSPLGGANVLTF.

This rearrangement joins TRBV28 to TRBJ2-3; D uncertain. The CDR3 runs 13 residues. The V end was cut by 4 bases, the J end by 0 bases, with 5 bases between. Germline CDR1 reads MDHEN; CDR2 reads SYDVKM. CDR3 DNA: TGTGCCAGCAGTTCGGAGAGCACAGATACGCAGTATTTT. Protein product: CASSSESTDTQYF.

This clone was recorded a few times. This chain uses TRBV28 with TRBJ1-5; tentatively, D is TRBD1 (6 bases). The CDR3 is made up of 15 amino acids. The germline CDR1 and CDR2 sequences are MDHEN and SYDVKM. The V gene lost 3 bases and the J gene lost 2 bases, with 11 bases spanning the gap. CDR3 protein: CASSFLQGGNQPQHF. The CDR3 DNA sequence: TGTGCCAGCAGTTTTCTACAGGGAGGCAATCAGCCCCAGCATTTT.

This clone was detected only once. CDR3 protein: CASSLWGAGGQETQYF. In nucleotides, the CDR3 is TGTGCCAGCAGCTTGTGGGGTGCGGGGGGACAAGAGACCCAGTACTTC. The chain couples TRBV5-4 to TRBJ2-5, with 8 bases aligning to TRBD2. J gave up 2 bases and V 1 base, and 7 bases lay outside the gene matches. The germline gives CDR1 SGHNT, CDR2 YYREEE (reference sequence). CDR3 length: 16 amino acids.

This sequence joins TRBV6-4 and TRBJ2-1, with 11 bases that match TRBD2. The CDR3 has 15 residues. Germline V gene lookup returns CDR1 MRHNA and CDR2 SNTAGT. With V trimmed by 8 bases and J by 9 bases, 12 bases remained unmatched. The CDR3 DNA reads as TGTGCCAGCTCAGATAGCGGGGGGGCCGTCTCTGAGCAGTTCTTC. As protein: CASSDSGGAVSEQFF.

The V call is TRBV7-9, the J call TRBJ2-1; D perhaps matches TRBD2 (5 bases). Germline loops: CDR1 SEHNR, CDR2 FQNEAQ (reference sequence). Trimming took off 5 bases at V and 0 bases at J, with 14 bases between the two ends. The CDR3 covers 16 residues. The DNA for the CDR3 is TGTGCCAGCAGCAAACCCAGCGGAAGCTCCTACAATGAGCAGTTCTTC. Translating it yields CASSKPSGSSYNEQFF.

The chain combines TRBV4-2 with TRBJ1-2; TRBD1 matches at 9 bases. Trimming removed 5 bases from V and 4 bases from J; junction bases left unmatched: 5. The CDR3 has 14 residues. From germline, CDR1 is LGHNA and CDR2 YNFKEQ. The CDR3 coding sequence is TGTGCCAGCAGCGAAGGGACAGGGCGCTATGGCTACACCTTC. This gives the protein CASSEGTGRYGYTF.

This chain uses TRBV27 with TRBJ1-2; possible D gene TRBD1, 5 bases. V was trimmed by 2 bases and J by 0 bases, leaving 10 bases between them. CDR1 is MNHEY and CDR2 is SMNVEV in the germline V gene (reference sequence). This CDR3 region has 15 residues. The CDR3 spells CASSLEGNPNYGYTF. The CDR3 DNA follows: TGTGCCAGCAGTTTAGAGGGGAATCCTAACTATGGCTACACCTTC.

The V gene is TRBV28, the J gene TRBJ1-6; D gene ambiguous. Trimming took off 6 bases at V and 6 bases at J, with 12 bases between the two ends. Germline V CDR1 and CDR2: MDHEN, SYDVKM. CDR3 size: 14 residues. The CDR3 here is CASRTESGNSPLHF. DNA for the CDR3: TGTGCCAGCAGAACAGAATCGGGTAATTCACCCCTCCACTTT.

CDR3 in DNA: TGTGCCAGCAGTTTAAACAGGGATTCACCCCTCCACTTT. Its translation is CASSLNRDSPLHF. V gene TRBV12-3 or TRBV12-4 combines with J gene TRBJ1-6; D possibly corresponds to TRBD1 (6 bases). V was clipped by 2 bases and J by 8 bases, with 7 bases between them. The CDR3 contains 13 residues.

V and J are TRBV3-1 (or the pseudogene TRBV3-2) and TRBJ1-6; 7 bases are shared with TRBD1. The CDR3 is made up of 14 amino acids. The germline gives CDR1 LGHDT, CDR2 YNNKEL (reference sequence). With V trimmed by 6 bases and J by 8 bases, 7 bases remained unmatched. The CDR3 coding sequence is TGTGCCAGCAGATCGGGACAGTCCCATTCACCCCTCCACTTT. Translation: CASRSGQSHSPLHF.

The V and J genes are TRBV7-2 and TRBJ2-7; unclear D gene. Germline-derived CDR1 and CDR2 are SGHTA and FQGNSA. Trimming took off 6 bases at V and 2 bases at J, with 11 bases between the two ends. This CDR3 has 13 residues. The CDR3 here is CASSTPGTYEQYF. CDR3 in DNA: TGTGCCAGCAGTACTCCGGGTACCTACGAGCAGTACTTC.

The genes are TRBV4-1 and TRBJ1-1, with D perhaps TRBD1 (6 bases). V was clipped by 1 base and J by 0 bases, with 9 bases between them. Per the germline V gene, CDR1 is MGHRA and CDR2 is YSYEKL. The CDR3 runs to 15 residues. CDR3 sequence reads: CASSQVQGMNTEAFF. In DNA, the CDR3 is TGCGCCAGCAGCCAAGTACAGGGCATGAACACTGAAGCTTTCTTT.

This sequence joins TRBV6-2 or TRBV6-3 and TRBJ1-1, with D maybe TRBD1 (5 bases). V lost 0 bases, J lost 6 bases, and 14 bases lay in between. The CDR3 spans 15 residues. The germline V gene has CDR1 MNHEY and CDR2 SVGEGT. The CDR3 here is CASSYSGRVSPEAFF. The CDR3 bases are TGTGCCAGCAGTTACTCCGGCAGGGTGAGTCCTGAAGCTTTCTTT.

CDR3 DNA sequence: TGCAGCGTTCGCCGGGTGGGCTACAATGAGCAGTTCTTC. The encoded protein is CSVRRVGYNEQFF. The chain joins TRBV29-1 to TRBJ2-1, with D unclear. Trimming removed 5 bases from V and 3 bases from J, with 11 bases in between. The CDR3 loop spans 13 amino acids. CDR1 and CDR2 (germline): SQVTM, ANQGSEA.

This chain joins TRBV5-1 and TRBJ2-1; D might be TRBD2 (6 bases). The V and J ends lost 0 bases and 2 bases respectively, with 9 bases between them. The germline gives CDR1 SGHRS, CDR2 YFSETQ. CDR3 length: 15 amino acids. In DNA, the CDR3 is TGCGCCAGCAGCTTGGCACTAGCTGCCTACAATGAGCAGTTCTTC. Residues: CASSLALAAYNEQFF.

The chain carries TRBV6-2 or TRBV6-3 and TRBJ1-5; possible D gene TRBD1, 5 bases. Trimming stripped 1 base from V and 0 bases from J, with 7 bases between. CDR1 is MNHEY, CDR2 SVGEGT, per germline. The CDR3 covers 15 residues. CDR3 nucleotide sequence: TGTGCCAGCAGTTACTGGGGGAATAGCAATCAGCCCCAGCATTTT. Protein: CASSYWGNSNQPQHF.

The chain recombines TRBV5-1 with TRBJ2-5; a possible D gene is TRBD2 (6 bases). Trimming removed 3 bases at V and 1 base at J, with 7 bases between. The CDR3 spans 13 residues. Germline CDR1 is SGHRS and CDR2 is YFSETQ. This CDR3 reads CASSSGAQETQYF. The CDR3 nucleotides are TGCGCCAGCAGCTCGGGAGCCCAAGAGACCCAGTACTTC.

V is TRBV3-1 (or the pseudogene TRBV3-2) and J is TRBJ2-1, with D unclear. The CDR3 covers 12 residues. Per the germline V gene, CDR1 is LGHDT and CDR2 is YNNKEL (reference sequence). Trimming pared 4 bases from V and 5 bases from J, leaving 6 bases between. CDR3 DNA: TGTGCCAGCAGCCTAGGACACAATGAGCAGTTCTTC. This translates into CASSLGHNEQFF.

V usage is TRBV7-2 and J usage is TRBJ2-7; TRBD1 matches 7 bases. The CDR3 runs to 15 residues. Germline loops: CDR1 SGHTA, CDR2 FQGNSA. The V and J ends lost 0 bases and 4 bases, in that order; junction bases with no gene match: 6. The CDR3 loop reads CASSLAGQTIYEQYF. CDR3 DNA sequence: TGTGCCAGCAGCTTAGCGGGACAGACGATTTACGAGCAGTACTTC.

This sequence joins TRBV7-3 and TRBJ2-3; 12 bases match TRBD2. V trimming: 5 bases; J trimming: 7 bases; junction bases outside the gene matches: 7. Germline values: CDR1 SGHTA, CDR2 FQGTGA. The CDR3 totals 15 residues. CDR3 residues: CASSPGTSGLNTQYF. CDR3 nucleotide sequence: TGTGCCAGCAGCCCCGGGACTAGCGGGTTAAATACGCAGTATTTT.

This clone was observed a few times. This chain connects TRBV7-2 to TRBJ1-6; 8 positions match TRBD1. This CDR3 is 17 amino acids long. Germline assignment: CDR1 SGHTA and CDR2 FQGNSA. After removal of 2 bases from V and 9 bases from J, the junction contained 12 bases not matched to a gene. CDR3 DNA sequence: TGTGCCAGCAGCTTAAGACAGGGGACGCCTACGAGTTCACCCCTCCACTTT. This codes for CASSLRQGTPTSSPLHF.

The chain carries TRBV11-2 and TRBJ2-7; 9 bases agree with TRBD1. From germline, CDR1 is SGHAT and CDR2 FQNNGV. The V segment lost 4 bases and the J segment 3 bases; nucleotides outside the gene matches: 4. The CDR3 contains 14 residues. The CDR3 DNA reads TGTGCCAGCAGCTGGGGACAGGGAAGCTACGAGCAGTACTTC. Its translation: CASSWGQGSYEQYF.

In its sample, this clone was seen once. The chain carries TRBV6-5 and TRBJ2-4, with TRBD1 matching 9 bases. Germline values: CDR1 MNHEY, CDR2 SVGAGI. The junction had 5 bases not matched to a gene; V was cut back by 6 bases and J by 11 bases. The CDR3 length is 12 residues. CDR3 region: CASSRGQGLQYF. CDR3 DNA sequence: TGTGCCAGCAGCCGAGGACAGGGGCTTCAGTACTTC.

The chain carries TRBV30 and TRBJ1-5; D is undetermined. Germline CDR1 GTSNPN, CDR2 SVGIG (reference sequence). The CDR3 runs 13 residues. Trimming took 0 bases from V and 3 from J, leaving 6 bases between them. CDR3 loop: CAWSVGSNQPQHF. The CDR3 DNA follows: TGTGCCTGGAGTGTGGGTTCCAATCAGCCCCAGCATTTT.

CDR3 region: CASSERQGGGYTF. CDR3 coding DNA: TGTGCCAGCAGTGAGCGGCAGGGCGGTGGCTACACCTTC. This chain links TRBV6-1 with TRBJ1-2; the D gene is possibly TRBD1 (5 bases). Per the germline V gene, CDR1 is MNHNS and CDR2 is SASEGT. The V end was cut by 3 bases, the J end by 7 bases, with 12 bases between. The CDR3 consists of 13 residues.